The 22 T cell receptor beta chains given below trace back to one sample, sequenced in a study of T cell responses to AZD1222 COVID-19 vaccine (dated by TCRdb to the early 2020s). Library preparation employed the immunoSEQ multiplex PCR assay. TCRdb took this table from immuneACCESS and kept in-frame rearrangements with V and J called. Such tables lack part of the clones; where checked against another copy, unresolved V genes explain under half of the gap, and the rest is unexplained. This sample has fewer than 70,000 clones in its table, and about 83% of those were observed once. Jointly, the top ten make up under 4.5% of the sample. This sample's time point label indicates: about 28 days (+/-7) after the second vaccine dose. Sequencing was performed on peripheral blood, taken 28 days after the second AZD1222 dose. The receptors here all came from an adult who received the AZD1222 COVID-19 vaccine.

The rearrangement links TRBV5-5 to TRBJ1-1; D not resolved. The germline V and J ends were trimmed by 3 bases and 8 bases, with 14 bases remaining between them. The CDR3 sequence is 13 residues long. Germline V gene data show CDR1 as SGHKS and CDR2 as YYEKEE (reference sequence). Here the CDR3 DNA reads TGTGCCAGCAGCTCATCTACCTGGGCGGAAGCTTTCTTT. Protein product: CASSSSTWAEAFF.

The J gene is TRBJ1-4, the V gene TRBV6-2 or TRBV6-3; tentatively, D is TRBD1 (6 bases). V was pared by 6 bases and J by 11 bases, with 19 bases between. Germline values: CDR1 MNHEY, CDR2 SVGEGT. The CDR3 extends over 14 amino acids. CDR3 sequence (DNA): TGTGCCAGCAGCCCTCGGGGGACAATTGGGAAACTGTTTTTT. Its protein product is CASSPRGTIGKLFF.

DNA of the CDR3: TGTGCCAGCGCGAGCGGGGGGCAGTGGGATACGCAGTATTTT. It specifies CASASGGQWDTQYF. The chain is built from TRBV28 and TRBJ2-3; 9 bases are a match to TRBD2. The CDR3 runs 14 residues. Trimming took 8 bases from V and 6 from J; bases not matched to a gene: 9. Germline CDR1 and CDR2: MDHEN and SYDVKM.

The V and J genes are TRBV5-8 and TRBJ2-7; D gene uncertain. This CDR3 region has 11 residues. Between the trimmed V and J ends, which lost 3 bases and 2 bases, there was a span of 3 bases. The germline V gene has CDR1 SGHTS and CDR2 YDEGEE. The chain's CDR3 is CASSSPYEQYF. CDR3 coding DNA: TGTGCCAGCAGCTCCCCCTACGAGCAGTACTTC. Based on the CDR3 plus reference TRBV5-8 and TRBJ2-7, the full variable domain is EAGVTQSPTHLIKTRGQQATLRCSPISGHTSVYWYQQALGLGLQFLLWYDEGEERNRGNFPPRFSGRQFPNYSSELNVNALELEDSALYLCASSSPYEQYFGPGTRLTVT.

This clone was seen only once. CDR3 DNA: TGTGCCAGCAGAGGATCTAATGAAAAACTGTTTTTT. Encoded protein: CASRGSNEKLFF. The chain links TRBV2 to TRBJ1-4; D is unresolved. V lost 6 bases to trimming and J lost 3 bases, with 5 bases between them. CDR3 length: 12 amino acids. The germline gives CDR1 SNHLY, CDR2 FYNNEI.

This chain connects TRBV7-9 to TRBJ2-7; 10 positions agree with TRBD2. Trimming at V came to 4 bases and at J to 2 bases, leaving 5 bases not matched to a gene. Germline V lookup: CDR1 SEHNR, CDR2 FQNEAQ (reference sequence). The CDR3 spans 15 residues. Written as DNA, the CDR3 is TGTGCCAGCAGCTCGAGCGGGGGGGATACCTACGAGCAGTACTTC. Translation gives CASSSSGGDTYEQYF.

This clone was seen a handful of times. The V gene is TRBV30, the J gene TRBJ1-1; 10 bases map to TRBD1. From germline, CDR1 is GTSNPN and CDR2 SVGIG (reference sequence). Trimming took 4 bases from V and 7 from J; bases not matched to a gene: 21. This CDR3 has 18 amino acids. In DNA form, the CDR3 reads TGTGCCTGGACCTCTTTGGGTACGACAGGGGGCTGGTATAGTGAAGCTTTCTTT. Amino acids: CAWTSLGTTGGWYSEAFF.

J is TRBJ1-2 and V is TRBV6-5; unclear D gene. Germline lookup yields CDR1 MNHEY and CDR2 SVGAGI. V shed 4 bases and J shed 3 bases, with 6 bases lying between them. This CDR3 is 12 amino acids long. CDR3 sequence reads: CASSSPDYGYTF. The CDR3 bases are TGTGCCAGCAGTTCCCCGGACTATGGCTACACCTTC.

This clone was detected a few times. One end of the junction varies from germline; a read error may be responsible. The CDR3 here is CASSLGGVRDPQETQYF. DNA for the CDR3: TGTGCTAGCAGCTTAGGAGGTGTAAGAGACCCCCAAGAGACCCAGTACTTC. This chain uses TRBV7-7 with TRBJ2-5; the D gene is possibly TRBD2 (5 bases). CDR1 SSHAT and CDR2 FNYEAQ come from the germline V gene (reference sequence). This CDR3 is 17 amino acids long.

This sequence joins TRBV6-5 and TRBJ2-5; no clear D gene. Per the germline V gene, CDR1 is MNHEY and CDR2 is SVGAGI. This CDR3 contains 14 residues. Trimming pared 0 bases from V and 7 bases from J, leaving 12 bases between. In DNA form, the CDR3 reads TGTGCCAGCAGTTACTCACGTGACTCGGGGACCCAGTACTTC. It translates to CASSYSRDSGTQYF.

The chain recombines TRBV2 with TRBJ2-2; 11 positions match TRBD2. The CDR3 is 16 residues long. CDR1 SNHLY and CDR2 FYNNEI come from the germline V gene. The trim removed 10 bases at V and 0 bases at J, leaving 7 bases unmatched. CDR3 in DNA: TGTGCCAACAAGGGGACTAGCGGTGCGAACACCGGGGAGCTGTTTTTT. This gives the protein CANKGTSGANTGELFF.

This clone showed up just once. The chain employs TRBV6-5 and TRBJ1-6, with no clear D. Germline CDR1 is MNHEY and CDR2 is SVGAGI. The V gene lost 6 bases and the J gene lost 10 bases, with 13 bases spanning the gap. The CDR3 is made up of 13 amino acids. CDR3 loop: CASSSLFGSPLHF. The CDR3 bases are TGTGCCAGCAGCTCCCTGTTCGGGTCACCCCTCCACTTT.

The chain employs TRBV27 and TRBJ2-3; either TRBD1 or TRBD2 may supply D (5 bases each). CDR1 and CDR2 from the germline V gene are MNHEY and SMNVEV (reference sequence). With 7 bases removed from V and 9 bases from J, the gap between germline ends came to 11 bases. This CDR3 contains 11 residues. CDR3 sequence (DNA): TGTGCCAGCACTGGTTGGGGGACGCAGTATTTT. This gives the protein CASTGWGTQYF.

The chain links TRBV3-1 (or the pseudogene TRBV3-2) to TRBJ1-2, with D maybe TRBD1 (5 bases). This CDR3 is 17 amino acids long. Germline V gene sequence: CDR1 LGHDT, CDR2 YNNKEL (reference sequence). V dropped 0 bases and J dropped 0 bases, with 14 bases sitting between them. In nucleotides, the CDR3 is TGTGCCAGCAGCCAAGAAGCAGGTTGGGGGGCTAACTATGGCTACACCTTC. It encodes CASSQEAGWGANYGYTF.

The chain is built from TRBV11-3 and TRBJ1-1, with no clear D. The germline CDR1 and CDR2 sequences are SGHNT and YENEEA. V shed 1 base and J shed 3 bases, with 6 bases lying between them. The CDR3 runs to 13 residues. CDR3 bases: TGTGCCAGCAGCTTAGGCGGGGACACTGAAGCTTTCTTT. Translation gives CASSLGGDTEAFF.

The chain has TRBV9 and TRBJ2-5, with 7 positions matching TRBD2. Unmatched junction bases numbered 7, after V lost 0 bases and J lost 5 bases. The germline gives CDR1 SGDLS, CDR2 YYNGEE. The CDR3 covers 15 residues. CDR3 bases: TGTGCCAGCAGCGTAGCGGCTAGCGGCGGGGAGACCCAGTACTTC. Amino acids: CASSVAASGGETQYF.

The gene calls are TRBV15 and TRBJ2-6; TRBD2 agrees at 7 bases. The ends lost 4 bases at V and 2 bases at J; junction bases unmatched: 8. This CDR3 has 17 residues. Germline V lookup: CDR1 LNHNV, CDR2 YYDKDF (reference sequence). CDR3 sequence: CATSIWGEGTGANVLTF. The DNA for the CDR3 is TGTGCCACCAGCATCTGGGGGGAGGGGACTGGGGCCAACGTCCTGACTTTC. The whole variable domain, filled in from reference TRBV15 and TRBJ2-6, reads DAMVIQNPRYQVTQFGKPVTLSCSQTLNHNVMYWYQQKSSQAPKLLFHYYDKDFNNEADTPDNFQSRRPNTSFCFLDIRSPGLGDTAMYLCATSIWGEGTGANVLTFGAGSRLTVL.

The chain joins TRBV11-2 to TRBJ2-1; D call uncertain. Germline CDR1 SGHAT, CDR2 FQNNGV. The V and J ends lost 3 bases and 4 bases respectively, with 16 bases between them. This CDR3 is built from 16 residues. The CDR3 reads CASSFSGKPPYNEQFF. CDR3 nucleotide sequence: TGTGCCAGCAGCTTTAGTGGAAAACCCCCATACAATGAGCAGTTCTTC.

This chain connects TRBV30 to TRBJ2-3; a weak D match, TRBD1 (5 bases). The CDR3 covers 15 residues. Germline CDR1 is GTSNPN and CDR2 is SVGIG (reference sequence). V lost 2 bases and J 4 bases, leaving 16 bases between the germline ends. CDR3 sequence (DNA): TGTGCCTGGAGTAAGGCAGGGCCCCTAGCAGATACGCAGTATTTT. Translation gives CAWSKAGPLADTQYF. Drawing the rest from reference TRBV30 and TRBJ2-3, the complete variable domain is SQTIHQWPATLVQPVGSPLSLECTVEGTSNPNLYWYRQAAGRGLQLLFYSVGIGQISSEVPQNLSASRPQDRQFILSSKKLLLSDSGFYLCAWSKAGPLADTQYFGPGTRLTVL.

This chain joins TRBV28 and TRBJ1-3; D is possibly TRBD1 (6 bases). Deletions cut 5 bases from V and 11 bases from J, with 13 bases between. The CDR3 covers 12 residues. Looked up from germline, CDR1 is MDHEN and CDR2 is SYDVKM. For the CDR3, the DNA is TGTGCCAGCAGTCAACAGGGCGAGGCCATATATTTT. Its translation: CASSQQGEAIYF.

CDR3: CASSQGLRGGGNQPQHF. The CDR3 DNA reads as TGCGCCAGCAGCCAAGGGCTAAGGGGAGGGGGTAATCAGCCCCAGCATTTT. The V call is TRBV4-3, the J call TRBJ1-5; D is perhaps TRBD1 (6 bases). Trimming removed 1 base at V and 4 bases at J, with 17 bases between. Looked up from germline, CDR1 is LGHNA and CDR2 is YSLEER. CDR3 length: 17 residues.

V gene TRBV7-2 combines with J gene TRBJ1-5, with D possibly being TRBD1 (6 bases). Trimming removed 3 bases at V and 5 bases at J, with 11 bases between. Germline loops: CDR1 SGHTA, CDR2 FQGNSA. CDR3 length equals 14 residues. The CDR3 DNA reads TGTGCCAGCAGCTTTGGACAGAGAGATCAGCCCCAGCATTTT. The encoded protein is CASSFGQRDQPQHF.